The clone carrying this T cell receptor (beta chain) has ten or more counts. The missing CDR3 end, 3 residues past where the read stops, is filled in from the germline J gene. This sample was included in a study of T cell clonality in common variable immunodeficiency. V gave up 3 bases and J gave up 6 bases; unmatched junction bases: 6. Germline loops: CDR1 LNHDA, CDR2 SQIVND (reference sequence). The CDR3 loop spans 14 amino acids. TCRdb's table, derived via immunoSEQ multiplex PCR, lists solely in-frame clones and lacks some. The profile covers roughly 42,000 clones, none occurring a single time. Sequencing was done on a sample of peripheral blood mononuclear cells. This TCR was sampled from a person aged 18-70 years in good health. The rearrangement joins TRBV19 to TRBJ2-7; 9 bases match TRBD1. CDR3 protein: CASSIPGQGPEQYF. The DNA read from the CDR3 is TGTGCCAGTAGTATCCCGGGACAGGGTCCCGAG.